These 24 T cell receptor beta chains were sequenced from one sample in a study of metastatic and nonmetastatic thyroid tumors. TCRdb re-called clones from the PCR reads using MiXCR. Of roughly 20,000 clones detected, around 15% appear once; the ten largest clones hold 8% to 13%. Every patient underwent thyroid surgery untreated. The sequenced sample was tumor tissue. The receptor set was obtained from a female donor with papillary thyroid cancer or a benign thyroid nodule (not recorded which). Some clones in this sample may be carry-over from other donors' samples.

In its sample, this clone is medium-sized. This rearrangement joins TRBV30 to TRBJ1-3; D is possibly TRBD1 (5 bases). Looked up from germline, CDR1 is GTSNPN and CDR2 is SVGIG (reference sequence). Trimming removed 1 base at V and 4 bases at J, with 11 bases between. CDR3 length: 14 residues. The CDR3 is CAWSAGTGGNTIYF. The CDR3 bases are TGTGCCTGGAGTGCCGGGACTGGAGGAAACACCATATATTTT.

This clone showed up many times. Written as DNA, the CDR3 is TGCAGCGTTCGTCTCGGGGGGGGCAGAGGTGAAAAACTGTTTTTT. Its translation: CSVRLGGGRGEKLFF. The chain uses TRBV29-1 and TRBJ1-4; tentative D call: TRBD1 (6 bases). CDR1 and CDR2 (germline): SQVTM, ANQGSEA. V lost 5 bases to trimming and J lost 7 bases, with 20 bases between them. The CDR3 has 15 residues.

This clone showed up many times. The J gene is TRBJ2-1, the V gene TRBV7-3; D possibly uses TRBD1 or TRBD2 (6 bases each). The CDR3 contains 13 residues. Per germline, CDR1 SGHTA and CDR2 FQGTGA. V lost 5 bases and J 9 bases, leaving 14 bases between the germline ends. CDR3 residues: CASSTPGAREQFF. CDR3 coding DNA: TGTGCCAGCAGCACCCCGGGGGCGCGTGAGCAGTTCTTC. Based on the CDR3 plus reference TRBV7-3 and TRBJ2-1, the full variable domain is GAGVSQTPSNKVTEKGKYVELRCDPISGHTALYWYRQSLGQGPEFLIYFQGTGAADDSGLPNDRFFAVRPEGSVSTLKIQRTERGDSAVYLCASSTPGAREQFFGPGTRLTVL.

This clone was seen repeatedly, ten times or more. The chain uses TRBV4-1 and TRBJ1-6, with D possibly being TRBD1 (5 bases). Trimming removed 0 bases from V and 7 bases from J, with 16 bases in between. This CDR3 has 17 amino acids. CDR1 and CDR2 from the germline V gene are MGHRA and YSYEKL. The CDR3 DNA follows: TGCGCCAGCAGCCAAGACCCTATGCAGGGTCAAAATTCACCCCTCCACTTT. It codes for CASSQDPMQGQNSPLHF.

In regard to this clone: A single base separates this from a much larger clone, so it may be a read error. Here the CDR3 reads CASSEPIGKKGYTF. For the CDR3, the DNA is TGTGCCAGCAGTGAACCCATCGGAAAGAAAGGCTACACCTTC. This chain uses TRBV2 with TRBJ1-2; D is ambiguous. CDR1 is SNHLY and CDR2 is FYNNEI in the germline V gene. The CDR3 contains 14 residues. Between the trimmed V and J ends, which lost 2 bases and 8 bases, there was a span of 15 bases.

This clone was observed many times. DNA of the CDR3: TGTGCCAGCAGCTTGTCTGGGACAGGGGACACCGGGGAGCTGTTTTTT. It translates to CASSLSGTGDTGELFF. The gene calls are TRBV5-6 and TRBJ2-2; TRBD1 matches 10 bases. This CDR3 has 16 residues. From germline, CDR1 is SGHDT and CDR2 YYEEEE. V dropped 1 base and J dropped 3; count of bases not matched to a gene: 3.

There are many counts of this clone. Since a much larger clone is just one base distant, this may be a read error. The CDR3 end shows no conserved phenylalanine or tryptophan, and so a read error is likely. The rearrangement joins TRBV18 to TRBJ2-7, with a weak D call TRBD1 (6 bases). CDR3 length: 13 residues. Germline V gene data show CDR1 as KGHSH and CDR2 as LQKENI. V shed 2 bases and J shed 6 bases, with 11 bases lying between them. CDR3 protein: CASSPADSREQYL. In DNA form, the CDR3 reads TGTGCCAGCTCACCAGCGGACAGCCGCGAGCAGTACCTC.

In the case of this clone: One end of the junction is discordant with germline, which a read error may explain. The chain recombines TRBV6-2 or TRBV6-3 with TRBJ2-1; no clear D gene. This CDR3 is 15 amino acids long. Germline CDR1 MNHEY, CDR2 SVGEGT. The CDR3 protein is CASSYRSISYNEQSF. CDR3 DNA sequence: TGTGCCAGCAGTTACAGATCGATCTCCTACAATGAGCAGTCCTTC.

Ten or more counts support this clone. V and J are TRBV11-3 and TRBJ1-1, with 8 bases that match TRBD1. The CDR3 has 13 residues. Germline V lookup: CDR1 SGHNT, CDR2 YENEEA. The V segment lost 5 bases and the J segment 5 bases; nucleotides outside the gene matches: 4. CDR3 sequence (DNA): TGTGCCAGCAGCGACAGGGGTTGGACTGAAGCTTTCTTT. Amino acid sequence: CASSDRGWTEAFF.

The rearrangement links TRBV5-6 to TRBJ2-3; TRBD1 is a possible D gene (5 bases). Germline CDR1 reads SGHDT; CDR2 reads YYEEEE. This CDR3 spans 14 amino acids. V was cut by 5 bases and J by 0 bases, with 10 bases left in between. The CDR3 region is CASSPQGSTDTQYF. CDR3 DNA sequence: TGTGCCAGCAGTCCCCAGGGAAGCACAGATACGCAGTATTTT.

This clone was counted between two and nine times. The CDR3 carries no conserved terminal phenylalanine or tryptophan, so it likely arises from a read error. CDR3 amino acids: CSCDRGQNTEAFS. The CDR3 DNA reads as TGTTCCTGCGACAGGGGCCAGAACACTGAAGCTTTCTCT. The rearrangement uses TRBV10-3 and TRBJ1-1; TRBD1 agrees at 8 bases. Looked up from germline, CDR1 is ENHRY and CDR2 is SYGVKD. The CDR3 runs 13 residues.

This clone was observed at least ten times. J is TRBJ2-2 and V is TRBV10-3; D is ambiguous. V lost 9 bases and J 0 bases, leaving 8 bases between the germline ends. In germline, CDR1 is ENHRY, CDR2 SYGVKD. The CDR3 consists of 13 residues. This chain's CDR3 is CAIKGSNTGELFF. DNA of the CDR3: TGTGCCATTAAAGGGTCGAACACCGGGGAGCTGTTTTTT.

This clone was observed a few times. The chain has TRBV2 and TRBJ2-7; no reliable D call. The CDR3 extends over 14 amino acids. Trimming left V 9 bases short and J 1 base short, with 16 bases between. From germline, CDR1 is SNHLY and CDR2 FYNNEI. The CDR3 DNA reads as TGTGCCAGGGCCATACCGGATATATCCTACGAGCAGTACTTC. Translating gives CARAIPDISYEQYF.

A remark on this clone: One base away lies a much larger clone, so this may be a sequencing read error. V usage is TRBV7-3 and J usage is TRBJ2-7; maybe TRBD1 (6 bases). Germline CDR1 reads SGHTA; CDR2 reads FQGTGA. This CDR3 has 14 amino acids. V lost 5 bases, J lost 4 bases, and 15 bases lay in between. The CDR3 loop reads CASSPGVFEYEQYF. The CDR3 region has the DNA TGTGCCAGCAGCCCAGGGGTTTTTGAGTACGAGCAGTACTTC. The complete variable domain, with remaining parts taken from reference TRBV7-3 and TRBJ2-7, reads GAGVSQTPSNKVTEKGKYVELRCDPISGHTALYWYRQSLGQGPEFLIYFQGTGAADDSGLPNDRFFAVRPEGSVSTLKIQRTERGDSAVYLCASSPGVFEYEQYFGPGTRLTVT.

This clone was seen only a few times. DNA of the CDR3: TGTGCCAGCAGGGTCCAGGAGAACACTGAAGCTTTCTTT. This encodes CASRVQENTEAFF. The V and J genes are TRBV28 and TRBJ1-1, with unresolved D. The CDR3 covers 13 residues. Trimming pared 6 bases from V and 1 base from J, leaving 9 bases between. Germline CDR1 and CDR2: MDHEN and SYDVKM.

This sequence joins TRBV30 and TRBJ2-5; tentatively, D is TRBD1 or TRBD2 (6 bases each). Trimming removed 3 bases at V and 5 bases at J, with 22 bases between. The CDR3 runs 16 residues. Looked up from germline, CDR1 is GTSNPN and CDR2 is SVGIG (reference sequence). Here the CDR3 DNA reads TGTGCCTGGAGAGGGGGGCGTTACCCCGCAGGGGAGACCCAGTACTTC. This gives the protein CAWRGGRYPAGETQYF.

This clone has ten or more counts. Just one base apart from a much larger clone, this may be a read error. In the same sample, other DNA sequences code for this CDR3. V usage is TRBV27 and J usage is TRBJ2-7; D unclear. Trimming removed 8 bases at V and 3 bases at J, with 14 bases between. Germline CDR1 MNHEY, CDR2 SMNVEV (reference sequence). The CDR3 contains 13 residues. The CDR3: CASGPLPLYEQYF. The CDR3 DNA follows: TGTGCCAGCGGTCCGCTTCCCCTCTACGAGCAGTACTTC.

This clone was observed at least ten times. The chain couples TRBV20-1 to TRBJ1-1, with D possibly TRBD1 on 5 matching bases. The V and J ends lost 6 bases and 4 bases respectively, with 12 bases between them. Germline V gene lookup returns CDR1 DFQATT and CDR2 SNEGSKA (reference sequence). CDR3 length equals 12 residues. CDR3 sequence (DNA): TGCAGTGCAAACCGGGACGGCACTGAAGCTTTCTTT. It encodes CSANRDGTEAFF.

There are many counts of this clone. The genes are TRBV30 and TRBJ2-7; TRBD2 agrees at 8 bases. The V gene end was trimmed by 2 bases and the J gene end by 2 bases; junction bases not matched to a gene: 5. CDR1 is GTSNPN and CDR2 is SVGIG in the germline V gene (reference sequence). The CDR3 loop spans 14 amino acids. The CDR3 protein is CAWSITSGAYEQYF. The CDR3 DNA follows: TGTGCCTGGAGTATTACTAGCGGAGCCTACGAGCAGTACTTC.

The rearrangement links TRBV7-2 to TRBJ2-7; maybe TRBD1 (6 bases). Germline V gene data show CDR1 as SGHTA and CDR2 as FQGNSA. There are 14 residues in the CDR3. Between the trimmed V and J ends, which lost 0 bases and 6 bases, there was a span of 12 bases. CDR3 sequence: CASSLAGALCEQYF. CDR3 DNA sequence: TGTGCCAGCAGCTTAGCGGGGGCCCTCTGCGAGCAGTACTTC. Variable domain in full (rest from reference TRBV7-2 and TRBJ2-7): GAGVSQSPSNKVTEKGKDVELRCDPISGHTALYWYRQSLGQGLEFLIYFQGNSAPDKSGLPSDRFSAERTGGSVSTLTIQRTQQEDSAVYLCASSLAGALCEQYFGPGTRLTVT.

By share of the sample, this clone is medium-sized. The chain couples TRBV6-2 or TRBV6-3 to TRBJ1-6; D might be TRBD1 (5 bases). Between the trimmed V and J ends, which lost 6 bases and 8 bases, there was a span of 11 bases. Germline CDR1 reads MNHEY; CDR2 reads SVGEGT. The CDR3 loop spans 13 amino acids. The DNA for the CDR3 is TGTGCCAGCAGCAGGGCTAAGGATTCACCCCTCCACTTT. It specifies CASSRAKDSPLHF.

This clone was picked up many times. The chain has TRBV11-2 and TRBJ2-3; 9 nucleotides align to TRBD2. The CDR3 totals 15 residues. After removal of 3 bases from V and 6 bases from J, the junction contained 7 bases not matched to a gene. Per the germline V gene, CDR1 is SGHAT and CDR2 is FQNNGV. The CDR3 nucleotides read TGTGCCAGCAGCTTTAGTAGCGGGAGTCCGGATACGCAGTATTTT. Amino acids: CASSFSSGSPDTQYF.

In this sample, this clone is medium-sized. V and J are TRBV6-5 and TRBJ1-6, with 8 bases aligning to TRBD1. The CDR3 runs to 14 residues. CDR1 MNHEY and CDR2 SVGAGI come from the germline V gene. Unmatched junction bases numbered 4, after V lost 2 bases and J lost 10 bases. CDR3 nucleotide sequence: TGTGCCAGCAGTTACGAGACAGGGGTATCACCCCTCCACTTT. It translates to CASSYETGVSPLHF.

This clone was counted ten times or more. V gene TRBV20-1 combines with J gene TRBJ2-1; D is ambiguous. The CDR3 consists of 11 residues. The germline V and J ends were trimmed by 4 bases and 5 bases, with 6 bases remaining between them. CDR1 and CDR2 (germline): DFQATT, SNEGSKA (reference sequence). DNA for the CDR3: TGCAGTGCTATCCTGGACAATGAGCAGTTCTTC. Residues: CSAILDNEQFF.